These T cell receptor beta chains were read from a single sample in a study of memory CD4+ T cells and cytomegalovirus serostatus. Sequencing used immunoSEQ multiplex PCR; TCRdb keeps in-frame clones, though not all of them. The table includes tens of thousands of clones, roughly 85% detected once. What was sequenced was memory CD4+ T cells from blood. These receptors were obtained from an adult in good health and CMV-seropositive. The CDR3 runs from the conserved cysteine through the conserved F or W. D genes are given only for firm matches. Where a row states a size, it is once, few, many or the class of an expanded clone; other rows omit it.

V gene: TRBV7-2; clone size: NA; D gene: NA; J gene: TRBJ2-3; CDR3 protein: CASSLAEVSDTQYF; CDR3 DNA: TGTGCCAGCAGCTTAGCGGAGGTCTCGGATACGCAGTATTTT
V gene: TRBV6-5; clone size: NA; D gene: NA; J gene: TRBJ2-2; CDR3 protein: CASRGRGTTGELFF; CDR3 DNA: TGTGCCAGCAGAGGGCGGGGCACCACCGGGGAGCTGTTTTTT
V gene: TRBV19; clone size: NA; D gene: TRBD1; J gene: TRBJ2-7; CDR3 protein: CASGPTQGQRYEQYF; CDR3 DNA: TGTGCCAGCGGCCCGACCCAGGGACAGCGCTACGAGCAGTACTTC
V gene: TRBV11-2; clone size: NA; D gene: TRBD1; J gene: TRBJ1-2; CDR3 protein: CASSAGQGYGYTF; CDR3 DNA: TGTGCCAGCAGCGCTGGACAGGGCTATGGCTACACCTTC
V gene: TRBV16; clone size: NA; D gene: NA; J gene: TRBJ1-6; CDR3 protein: CASSQSGQDSPLHF; CDR3 DNA: TGTGCCAGCAGCCAATCTGGGCAGGATTCACCCCTCCACTTT
V gene: TRBV5-4; clone size: NA; D gene: NA; J gene: TRBJ2-1; CDR3 protein: CASSLGGGHDEQFF; CDR3 DNA: TGTGCCAGCAGCTTGGGGGGGGGCCATGATGAGCAGTTCTTC
V gene: TRBV15; clone size: NA; D gene: NA; J gene: TRBJ1-4; CDR3 protein: CATSRDGMEKLFF; CDR3 DNA: TGTGCCACCAGCAGAGATGGGATGGAGAAACTGTTTTTT
V gene: TRBV28; clone size: few; D gene: NA; J gene: TRBJ1-2; CDR3 protein: CASTTPRGGTPGYTF; CDR3 DNA: TGTGCCAGCACCACTCCTAGGGGGGGCACTCCAGGCTACACCTTC
V gene: TRBV6-5; clone size: NA; D gene: TRBD2; J gene: TRBJ2-2; CDR3 protein: CASKVAGEKTGELFF; CDR3 DNA: TGTGCCAGCAAGGTAGCGGGGGAAAAAACCGGGGAGCTGTTTTTT
V gene: TRBV7-2; clone size: NA; D gene: NA; J gene: TRBJ1-4; CDR3 protein: CASSSGQNEKLFF; CDR3 DNA: TGTGCCAGCAGCTCAGGACAGAATGAAAAACTGTTTTTT
V gene: TRBV4-2; clone size: NA; D gene: NA; J gene: TRBJ1-2; CDR3 protein: CASSPDHRDGYTF; CDR3 DNA: TGTGCCAGCAGCCCCGACCACAGGGATGGCTACACCTTC
V gene: TRBV6-5; clone size: NA; D gene: TRBD1; J gene: TRBJ2-3; CDR3 protein: CASSRTGGSDTQYF; CDR3 DNA: TGTGCCAGCAGCCGGACAGGGGGCAGCGATACGCAGTATTTT
V gene: TRBV7-2; clone size: NA; D gene: TRBD1; J gene: TRBJ2-1; CDR3 protein: CASSLAGTGFDNEQFF; CDR3 DNA: TGTGCCAGCAGCTTAGCGGGGACAGGGTTCGACAATGAGCAGTTCTTC
V gene: TRBV7-9; clone size: NA; D gene: NA; J gene: TRBJ1-4; CDR3 protein: CASSSLGRDQNEKLFF; CDR3 DNA: TGTGCCAGCAGCTCCCTTGGACGAGATCAAAATGAAAAACTGTTTTTT
V gene: TRBV9; clone size: NA; D gene: TRBD1; J gene: TRBJ1-6; CDR3 protein: CASSAGTANSPLHF; CDR3 DNA: TGTGCCAGCAGCGCTGGGACAGCCAATTCACCCCTCCACTTT
V gene: TRBV5-4; clone size: NA; D gene: TRBD1; J gene: TRBJ2-1; CDR3 protein: CASNQGAGDNEQFF; CDR3 DNA: TGTGCCAGTAACCAGGGGGCCGGGGACAATGAGCAGTTCTTC
V gene: TRBV7-8; clone size: NA; D gene: NA; J gene: TRBJ1-4; CDR3 protein: CASSLRAVPNEKLFF; CDR3 DNA: TGTGCCAGCAGCTTACGGGCAGTGCCTAATGAAAAACTGTTTTTT
V gene: TRBV13; clone size: NA; D gene: NA; J gene: TRBJ1-1; CDR3 protein: CASSRSFGRGNTEAFF; CDR3 DNA: TGTGCCAGCAGCCGCAGTTTTGGACGGGGGAACACTGAAGCTTTCTTT
V gene: TRBV7-3; clone size: few; D gene: TRBD1; J gene: TRBJ1-1; CDR3 protein: CASSPGGNTEAFF; CDR3 DNA: TGTGCCAGCAGCCCAGGGGGCAACACTGAAGCTTTCTTT
V gene: TRBV29-1; clone size: few; D gene: TRBD2; J gene: TRBJ2-1; CDR3 protein: CSVDGLAWSRYNEQFF; CDR3 DNA: TGCAGCGTGGACGGACTAGCGTGGAGTCGATACAATGAGCAGTTCTTC
V gene: TRBV21-1; clone size: NA; D gene: NA; J gene: TRBJ2-1; CDR3 protein: CASSKGSRGTDYNEQFF; CDR3 DNA: TGTGCCAGCAGCAAAGGTAGTCGTGGGACGGACTACAATGAGCAGTTCTTC
V gene: TRBV19; clone size: NA; D gene: NA; J gene: TRBJ1-4; CDR3 protein: CASSARAATNEKLFF; CDR3 DNA: TGTGCCAGTAGTGCCAGAGCTGCAACTAATGAAAAACTGTTTTTT
V gene: TRBV7-6; clone size: NA; D gene: NA; J gene: TRBJ1-3; CDR3 protein: CASRPASGNTIYF; CDR3 DNA: TGTGCCAGCAGACCGGCCTCTGGAAACACCATATATTTT
V gene: TRBV28; clone size: NA; D gene: TRBD1; J gene: TRBJ1-5; CDR3 protein: CASSFVGQELNQPQHF; CDR3 DNA: TGTGCCAGCAGTTTTGTGGGACAGGAGTTAAATCAGCCCCAGCATTTT
V gene: TRBV11-2; clone size: NA; D gene: NA; J gene: TRBJ2-2; CDR3 protein: CASSLGSGVDTGELFF; CDR3 DNA: TGTGCCAGCAGCTTAGGTTCGGGGGTTGACACCGGGGAGCTGTTTTTT
V gene: TRBV7-2; clone size: once; D gene: TRBD2; J gene: TRBJ2-1; CDR3 protein: CASSYSGLANEQFF; CDR3 DNA: TGTGCCAGCAGCTACTCGGGACTAGCCAATGAGCAGTTCTTC
V gene: TRBV7-8; clone size: NA; D gene: NA; J gene: TRBJ2-7; CDR3 protein: CASSPRGRVYEQYF; CDR3 DNA: TGTGCCAGCAGCCCGCGAGGCCGCGTATACGAGCAGTACTTC
V gene: TRBV27; clone size: NA; D gene: TRBD2; J gene: TRBJ2-1; CDR3 protein: CASSLWRRGASGGYNEQFF; CDR3 DNA: TGTGCCAGCAGTTTATGGCGTCGGGGGGCTAGCGGGGGATACAATGAGCAGTTCTTC
V gene: TRBV29-1; clone size: NA; D gene: TRBD2; J gene: TRBJ2-1; CDR3 protein: CSVGRNRLAGNNEQFF; CDR3 DNA: TGCAGCGTTGGGCGAAACCGACTAGCAGGAAACAATGAGCAGTTCTTC
V gene: TRBV4-1; clone size: NA; D gene: NA; J gene: TRBJ1-2; CDR3 protein: CASSQLVTRTEINYGYTF; CDR3 DNA: TGCGCCAGCAGCCAACTAGTAACCCGGACAGAGATAAACTATGGCTACACCTTC
V gene: TRBV15; clone size: NA; D gene: NA; J gene: TRBJ2-3; CDR3 protein: CATSSLFMGTRDTQYF; CDR3 DNA: TGTGCCACCAGCAGCCTGTTTATGGGGACTCGAGATACGCAGTATTTT
V gene: TRBV4-3; clone size: NA; D gene: NA; J gene: TRBJ1-2; CDR3 protein: CASSQGREGGTNYGYTF; CDR3 DNA: TGCGCCAGCAGCCAAGGAAGGGAGGGGGGGACTAACTATGGCTACACCTTC
V gene: TRBV28; clone size: NA; D gene: TRBD2; J gene: TRBJ2-5; CDR3 protein: CASHTRASGGETQYF; CDR3 DNA: TGTGCCAGCCACACAAGGGCCTCGGGAGGAGAGACCCAGTACTTC
V gene: TRBV7-9; clone size: few; D gene: NA; J gene: TRBJ2-5; CDR3 protein: CASSFSQETQYF; CDR3 DNA: TGTGCCAGCAGCTTCTCACAAGAGACCCAGTACTTC
V gene: TRBV27; clone size: NA; D gene: NA; J gene: TRBJ1-4; CDR3 protein: CASSLGGGVEKLFF; CDR3 DNA: TGTGCCAGCAGTTTAGGAGGGGGGGTTGAAAAACTGTTTTTT
V gene: TRBV19; clone size: few; D gene: NA; J gene: TRBJ1-5; CDR3 protein: CASSIRGGVVNQPQHF; CDR3 DNA: TGTGCCAGTAGTATCAGGGGAGGGGTCGTTAATCAGCCCCAGCATTTT
V gene: TRBV18; clone size: NA; D gene: TRBD1; J gene: TRBJ1-4; CDR3 protein: CASSPLTGPNEKLFF; CDR3 DNA: TGTGCCAGCTCACCATTGACAGGGCCTAATGAAAAACTGTTTTTT
V gene: TRBV14; clone size: NA; D gene: NA; J gene: TRBJ2-5; CDR3 protein: CASSARVYQETQYF; CDR3 DNA: TGTGCCAGCAGCGCCCGTGTCTATCAAGAGACCCAGTACTTC
V gene: TRBV7-6; clone size: NA; D gene: NA; J gene: TRBJ2-3; CDR3 protein: CASSLLSMGGGRTDTQYF; CDR3 DNA: TGTGCCAGCAGCTTATTGTCTATGGGGGGAGGCAGGACAGATACGCAGTATTTT
V gene: TRBV10-3; clone size: NA; D gene: NA; J gene: TRBJ2-7; CDR3 protein: CANSPAPGQRYF; CDR3 DNA: TGTGCCAACTCACCGGCGCCCGGGCAGCGGTACTTC
V gene: TRBV6-6; clone size: NA; D gene: NA; J gene: TRBJ2-3; CDR3 protein: CASSYGSLQDTQYF; CDR3 DNA: TGTGCCAGCAGTTACGGGTCACTGCAGGATACGCAGTATTTT
V gene: TRBV6-1; clone size: NA; D gene: TRBD1; J gene: TRBJ2-7; CDR3 protein: CASSALLGTGNYEQYF; CDR3 DNA: TGTGCCAGCAGTGCACTCTTAGGGACAGGGAACTACGAGCAGTACTTC
V gene: TRBV6-5; clone size: NA; D gene: NA; J gene: TRBJ1-5; CDR3 protein: CASTVDGLGQPQHF; CDR3 DNA: TGTGCCAGCACCGTCGACGGGTTGGGTCAGCCCCAGCATTTT
V gene: TRBV6-5; clone size: NA; D gene: NA; J gene: TRBJ2-7; CDR3 protein: CASRGAGTRYEQYF; CDR3 DNA: TGTGCCAGCAGGGGCGCCGGGACGCGCTACGAGCAGTACTTC
V gene: TRBV5-5; clone size: NA; D gene: NA; J gene: TRBJ2-2; CDR3 protein: CASSLKTGSDTGELFF; CDR3 DNA: TGTGCCAGCAGCCTTAAGACAGGTAGCGACACCGGGGAGCTGTTTTTT
V gene: TRBV9; clone size: NA; D gene: NA; J gene: TRBJ2-5; CDR3 protein: CASSVVCPGRPGTQYF; CDR3 DNA: TGTGCCAGCAGCGTAGTGTGCCCCGGGAGACCGGGGACCCAGTACTTC
V gene: TRBV7-2; clone size: NA; D gene: TRBD2; J gene: TRBJ2-4; CDR3 protein: CASSLSMAGGSIQYF; CDR3 DNA: TGTGCCAGCAGCTTAAGTATGGCGGGGGGTAGCATTCAGTACTTC
V gene: TRBV4-2; clone size: NA; D gene: NA; J gene: TRBJ2-1; CDR3 protein: CASSQDHGHEQFF; CDR3 DNA: TGTGCCAGCAGCCAAGATCATGGGCATGAGCAGTTCTTC
V gene: TRBV5-1; clone size: few; D gene: TRBD1; J gene: TRBJ2-1; CDR3 protein: CASTGTGRRNEQFF; CDR3 DNA: TGCGCCAGCACCGGGACAGGGAGGCGGAATGAGCAGTTCTTC
V gene: TRBV7-3; clone size: medium-sized; D gene: TRBD2; J gene: TRBJ2-3; CDR3 protein: CASSLKAGGPHTQYF; CDR3 DNA: TGTGCCAGCAGCTTAAAAGCGGGGGGTCCCCATACGCAGTATTTT
V gene: TRBV7-6; clone size: NA; D gene: NA; J gene: TRBJ2-3; CDR3 protein: CASSLGAPGATDTQYF; CDR3 DNA: TGTGCCAGCAGCTTAGGAGCTCCAGGGGCCACAGATACGCAGTATTTT
V gene: TRBV19; clone size: once; D gene: TRBD1; J gene: TRBJ1-1; CDR3 protein: CASSETGGKKAFF; CDR3 DNA: TGTGCCAGTAGTGAGACAGGGGGCAAGAAAGCTTTCTTT